This entry concerns a single TCR beta chain. The data were obtained in a study of control samples from healthy donors and cancer patients. This CDR3 region has 13 residues. V was clipped by 8 bases and J by 1 base; unmatched bases: 2. Profiling relied on immunoSEQ multiplex PCR, and the TCRdb table lists in-frame clones only, not all of them. The table records fewer than 90,000 clones, about 90% of them present only once. The sequenced sample was PBMCs. The sequence derives from a woman aged 55-75 years with head and neck cancer. The chain is built from TRBV12-3 or TRBV12-4 and TRBJ2-3, with 8 bases fitting TRBD1. CDR3 DNA sequence: TGTGCCAGCTCGGGACAGGGCACAGATACGCAGTATTTT. Translated: CASSGQGTDTQYF.